A selection of T cell receptor beta chains follows, all from one sample in a study of blood T cell repertoires in COVID-19. TCRdb's table, derived via immunoSEQ multiplex PCR, lists solely in-frame clones and lacks some. The sample lists a few hundred thousand clones, approximately 84% occurring once. Sequencing was performed on PBMCs or T cells enriched from blood (not recorded which). The source of these receptors is a man aged 35 to 55 who had recovered from COVID-19. Both conserved end residues are part of each CDR3. The D gene is left open where the match is weak. For some rows the clone size is stated as once, few or many, or as a class when expanded; others skip it.

d_call j_call v_call clone_size cdr3_nt cdr3_aa
TRBD2 TRBJ2-2 TRBV9 - TGTGCCAGCAGCGTAGTAGCGGGGTCTACCGGGGAGCTGTTTTTT CASSVVAGSTGELFF
- TRBJ2-3 TRBV20-1 - TGCAGTGCTAGTTCGGGGGGCCTTACAGATACGCAGTATTTT CSASSGGLTDTQYF
TRBD1 TRBJ2-7 TRBV7-2 - TGTGCCAGCAGCAGGACAGGTTCCTACGAGCAGTACTTC CASSRTGSYEQYF
TRBD2 TRBJ2-1 TRBV7-3 - TGTGCCAGCAGCTTAGGGGGGACTAGCGGGGAAGAGCAGTTCTTC CASSLGGTSGEEQFF
- TRBJ1-6 TRBV6-5 - TGTGCCAGCAGTTACTCCGACAGGTCTAATTCACCCCTCCACTTT CASSYSDRSNSPLHF
TRBD2 TRBJ2-7 TRBV27 - TGTGCCAGCACCCGTCGCCGGGGGGGAAACGAGCAGTACTTC CASTRRRGGNEQYF
- TRBJ1-2 TRBV14 few TGTGCCAGCAGCCAGGCCAGGGTATCGGTCTATGGCTACACCTTC CASSQARVSVYGYTF
- TRBJ1-2 TRBV3-1/TRBV3-2 - TGTGCCAGCAGCCAAGACAACGGTCGCGGCTACACCTTC CASSQDNGRGYTF
- TRBJ1-2 TRBV5-4 - TGTGCCAGCAGCTTGGTTACCAGGGTTAACTATGGCTACACCTTC CASSLVTRVNYGYTF
- TRBJ1-2 TRBV2 - TGTGCCAGCAGTGAAGTCCCACAGGGCTTCGGATCCACCTTC CASSEVPQGFGSTF
- TRBJ2-3 TRBV12-3/TRBV12-4 - TGTGCCAGCAGTTTATCTGATACGCAGTATTTT CASSLSDTQYF
TRBD1 TRBJ1-2 TRBV7-9 - TGTGCCAGCAGCTTCGGGACAGTCCTGGGCTATGGCTACACCTTC CASSFGTVLGYGYTF
- TRBJ1-1 TRBV21-1 - TGTGCCAGCAGCAAAGGTGAACGCGGGAACACTGAAGCTTTCTTT CASSKGERGNTEAFF
- TRBJ2-7 TRBV5-1 - TGCGCCAGCAGCCCGGGAGTGGGGTGGGGCGAGCAGTACTTC CASSPGVGWGEQYF
- TRBJ1-1 TRBV28 - TGTGCCAGCAGACCAAGACAGTTGAACACTGAAGCTTTCTTT CASRPRQLNTEAFF
- TRBJ1-4 TRBV2 - TGTGCCAGCAGTGAAGGGCGGCTTAATGAAAAACTGTTTTTT CASSEGRLNEKLFF
TRBD1 TRBJ1-2 TRBV30 - TGTGCCTGGGGACAGGGGGTAATTGGCTACACCTTC CAWGQGVIGYTF
- TRBJ1-3 TRBV7-2 once TGTGCCAGCAGCTTGTCCCTAAGTCTTAGCTACTCTGGAAACACCATATATTTT CASSLSLSLSYSGNTIYF
TRBD1 TRBJ2-1 TRBV7-3 - TGTGCCAGCAGCTTAATTGCGATCGGGACAGGGGCCGGCAATGAGCAGTTCTTC CASSLIAIGTGAGNEQFF
TRBD1 TRBJ2-1 TRBV7-2 - TGTGCCAGCAGCTTCCCGTTAACTCAGACAGGGGGAACCTACAATGAGCAGTTCTTC CASSFPLTQTGGTYNEQFF
- TRBJ2-1 TRBV27 - TGTGCCAGCAGTTTGCTTTATCGCGATGAGCAGTTCTTC CASSLLYRDEQFF
- TRBJ2-3 TRBV5-1 - TGCGCCAGCAGCCAACAGGGAACAGATACGCAGTATTTT CASSQQGTDTQYF
TRBD2 TRBJ2-1 TRBV7-8 few TGTGCCAGCACCGTACTAGCGGGAATATTTTACAATGAGCAGTTCTTC CASTVLAGIFYNEQFF
TRBD2 TRBJ2-2 TRBV19 - TGTGCCAGTAGAGCGGGAGGGCCCTTTGCCGGGGAGCTGTTTTTT CASRAGGPFAGELFF
- TRBJ1-5 TRBV5-1 - TGCGCCAGCAGCTTGTCTGGGAGTCAGCCCCAGCATTTT CASSLSGSQPQHF
- TRBJ2-5 TRBV21-1 once TGTGCCAATCCAGGGGGAAAAGAGACCCAGTACTTC CANPGGKETQYF
- TRBJ2-4 TRBV11-2 - TGTGCCAGCAGCTTAGCCGCCTTTGAGGGAAACATTCAGTACTTC CASSLAAFEGNIQYF
- TRBJ1-3 TRBV6-5 - TGTGCCAGCACAGTGACACTGGGGGGTGGAAACACCATATATTTT CASTVTLGGGNTIYF
- TRBJ2-3 TRBV7-3 - TGTGCCAGCAGCTTAATTGGAGGACCACGCACAGATACGCAGTATTTT CASSLIGGPRTDTQYF
- TRBJ2-7 TRBV7-8 - TGTGCCAGCAGCTTAGCGGCTGCCTACGAGCAGTACTTC CASSLAAAYEQYF
- TRBJ2-7 TRBV18 - TGTGCCAGCTCACCGTTGGCACTCCCCGGGGAGCAGTACTTC CASSPLALPGEQYF
TRBD1 TRBJ1-4 TRBV15 - TGTGCCACCAGCAGACCCTCGGACAGGAGGTTTAATGAAAAACTGTTTTTT CATSRPSDRRFNEKLFF
TRBD2 TRBJ2-4 TRBV4-1 - TGCGCCAGCAGCCTTGGAGTGAGCGGGGGGCATCAAAACATTCAGTACTTC CASSLGVSGGHQNIQYF
TRBD2 TRBJ2-1 TRBV5-1 - TGCGCCAGCAGCTTGCCGAGCGGGAGGATTTTCAATGAGCAGTTCTTC CASSLPSGRIFNEQFF
- TRBJ1-1 TRBV28 - TGTGCCAGCAGCCCCCGGGGCACTGAAGCTTTCTTT CASSPRGTEAFF
- TRBJ1-5 TRBV19 - TGTGCCAGTAGTATACTCCTGGGGCAGAGCAATCAGCCCCAGCATTTT CASSILLGQSNQPQHF
- TRBJ1-4 TRBV7-9 once TGTGCCAGCAGTCCCGGATGGGGCAGTGAAAAACTGTTTTTT CASSPGWGSEKLFF
TRBD1 TRBJ1-2 TRBV12-3/TRBV12-4 once TGTGCCAGCCGACAGGGTTACTATGGCTACACCTTC CASRQGYYGYTF
TRBD1 TRBJ1-1 TRBV2 - TGTGCCAGCAGCCCACGGGGGACAGACCCTGAAGCTTTCTTT CASSPRGTDPEAFF
- TRBJ2-2 TRBV27 - TGTGCCAGCAGTTTAATGCGGACCGGGGAGCTGTTTTTT CASSLMRTGELFF
- TRBJ1-1 TRBV28 - TGTGCCAGCAGTCCGGGGGGACATACCATAACTGAAGCTTTCTTT CASSPGGHTITEAFF
- TRBJ1-2 TRBV2 - TGTGCCAGCAATCCTAACAGGGATATCTATGGCTACACCTTC CASNPNRDIYGYTF
- TRBJ1-1 TRBV9 - TGTGCCAGCAGCTCAGGGATCAGGACTGAAGCTTTCTTT CASSSGIRTEAFF
- TRBJ1-1 TRBV21-1 - TGTGCCAGCAGCAAAGAGGTGGGGGGATGGAACACTGAAGCTTTCTTT CASSKEVGGWNTEAFF
- TRBJ1-6 TRBV6-5 once TGTGCCAGCAGTTACTCGATACAGCTTAATTCACCCCTCCACTTT CASSYSIQLNSPLHF
- TRBJ2-3 TRBV13 - TGTGCCAGCAGCGTTGGAACATCCGGACTCCGCACAGATACGCAGTATTTT CASSVGTSGLRTDTQYF
TRBD2 TRBJ2-2 TRBV28 - TGTGCCAGCAGAGGTAGCGGGGGTTCGACCGGGGAGCTGTTTTTT CASRGSGGSTGELFF
TRBD2 TRBJ2-1 TRBV27 - TGTGCCAGCAGTCCCGGGGTAGCGGGAGGTACAAATGAGCAGTTCTTC CASSPGVAGGTNEQFF
- TRBJ1-6 TRBV11-2 - TGTGCCAGCAGCCCATCAGGGAAATCCTATAATTCACCCCTCCACTTT CASSPSGKSYNSPLHF
TRBD2 TRBJ2-5 TRBV2 - TGTGCCAGCCGTTATAGCGGGGCCCAAGAGACCCAGTACTTC CASRYSGAQETQYF
TRBD1 TRBJ1-6 TRBV27 - TGTGCCAGCAGTTGGGACAGAGTTTATTCACCCCTCCACTTT CASSWDRVYSPLHF
- TRBJ1-1 TRBV27 - TGTGCCAGCAACATCAGGCAGGGATTTGTGGTCACTGAAGCTTTCTTT CASNIRQGFVVTEAFF
- TRBJ2-5 TRBV4-1 - TGCGCCAGCAGCCGGGGGGAGTACCAAGAGACCCAGTACTTC CASSRGEYQETQYF
- TRBJ1-5 TRBV19 - TGTGCCAGTACTGATTCCCCGGGACACTACAATCAGCCCCAGCATTTT CASTDSPGHYNQPQHF
TRBD2 TRBJ2-3 TRBV28 - TGTGCCAGCAGTTTATCCGGGACTAGAGACACAGATACGCAGTATTTT CASSLSGTRDTDTQYF